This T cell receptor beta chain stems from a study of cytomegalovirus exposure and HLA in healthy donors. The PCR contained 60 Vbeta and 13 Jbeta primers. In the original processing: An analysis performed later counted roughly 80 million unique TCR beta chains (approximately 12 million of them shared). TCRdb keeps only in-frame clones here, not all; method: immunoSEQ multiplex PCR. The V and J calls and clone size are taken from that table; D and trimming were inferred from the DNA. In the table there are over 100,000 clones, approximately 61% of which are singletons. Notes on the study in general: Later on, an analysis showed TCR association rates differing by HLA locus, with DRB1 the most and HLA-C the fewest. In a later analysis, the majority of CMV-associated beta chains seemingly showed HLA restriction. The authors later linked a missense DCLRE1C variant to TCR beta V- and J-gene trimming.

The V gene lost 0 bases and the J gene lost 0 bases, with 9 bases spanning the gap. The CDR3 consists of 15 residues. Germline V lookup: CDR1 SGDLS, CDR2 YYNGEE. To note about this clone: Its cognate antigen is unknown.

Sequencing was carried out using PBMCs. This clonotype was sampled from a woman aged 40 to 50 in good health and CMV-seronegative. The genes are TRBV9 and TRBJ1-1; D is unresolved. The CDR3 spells CASSVDEGLNTEAFF. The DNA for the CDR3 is TGTGCCAGCAGCGTAGACGAGGGATTGAACACTGAAGCTTTCTTT. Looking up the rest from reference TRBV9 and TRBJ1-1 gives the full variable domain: DSGVTQTPKHLITATGQRVTLRCSPRSGDLSVYWYQQSLDQGLQFLIQYYNGEERAKGNILERFSAQQFPDLHSELNLSSLELGDSALYFCASSVDEGLNTEAFFGQGTRLTVV.